This T cell receptor beta chain was observed in a study of cytomegalovirus exposure and HLA in healthy donors. Study-wide context: Early release data held around 82 million unique TCRs from HLA-typed donors.

The study, taken as a whole, reports: Per a later analysis, HLA-associated TCR beta chains showed more clonal expansion than other, equally common TCR beta chains. Later analysis suggested most CMV-associated TCR beta chains were HLA-restricted.

The CDR3 loop spans 15 amino acids. Germline CDR1 and CDR2: SEHNR and FQNEAQ (reference sequence). V lost 4 bases and J lost 0, with 10 bases in between. Points on this clone: The antigen is undetermined.

PCR primers comprised 60 Vbeta and 13 Jbeta primers. Assay used: immunoSEQ multiplex PCR; TCRdb lists only in-frame clones, some missing. The repertoire includes tens of thousands of clones, less than 80% of them detected once, and 7.8% sits in the top ten. The material sequenced was PBMCs. This rearrangement joins TRBV7-9 to TRBJ2-1; D remains unclear. This receptor was identified in a man aged 55-75 years in good health and CMV-seropositive. CDR3 DNA: TGTGCCAGCAGCTCAGCCTTGAGCTCCTACAATGAGCAGTTCTTC. Its translation is CASSSALSSYNEQFF.